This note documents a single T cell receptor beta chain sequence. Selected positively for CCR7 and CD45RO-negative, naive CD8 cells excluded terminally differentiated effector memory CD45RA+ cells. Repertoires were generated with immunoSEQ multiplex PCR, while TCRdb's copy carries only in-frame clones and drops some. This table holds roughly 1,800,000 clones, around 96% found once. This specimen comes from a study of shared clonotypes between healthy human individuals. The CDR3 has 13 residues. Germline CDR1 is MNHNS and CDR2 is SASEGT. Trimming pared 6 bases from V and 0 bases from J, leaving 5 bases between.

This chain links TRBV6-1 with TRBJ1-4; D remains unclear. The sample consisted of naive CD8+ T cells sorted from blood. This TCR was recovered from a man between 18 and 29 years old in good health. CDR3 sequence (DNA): TGTGCCAGCAGAAGGACAACTAATGAAAAACTGTTTTTT. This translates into CASRRTTNEKLFF.